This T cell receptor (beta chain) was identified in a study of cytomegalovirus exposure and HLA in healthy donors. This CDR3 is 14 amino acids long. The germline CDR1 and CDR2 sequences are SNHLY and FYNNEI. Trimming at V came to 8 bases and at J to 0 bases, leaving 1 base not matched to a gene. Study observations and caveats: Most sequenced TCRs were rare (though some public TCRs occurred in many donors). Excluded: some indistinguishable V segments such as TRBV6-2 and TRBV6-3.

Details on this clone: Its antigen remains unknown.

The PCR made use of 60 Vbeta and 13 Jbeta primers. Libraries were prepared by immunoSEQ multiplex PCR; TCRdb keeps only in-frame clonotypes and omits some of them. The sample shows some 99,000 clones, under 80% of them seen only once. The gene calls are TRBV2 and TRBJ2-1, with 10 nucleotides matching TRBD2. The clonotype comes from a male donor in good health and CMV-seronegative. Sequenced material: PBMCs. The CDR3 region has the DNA TGTGCCAGCGCTAGCGGGAGCTCCTACAATGAGCAGTTCTTC. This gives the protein CASASGSSYNEQFF.